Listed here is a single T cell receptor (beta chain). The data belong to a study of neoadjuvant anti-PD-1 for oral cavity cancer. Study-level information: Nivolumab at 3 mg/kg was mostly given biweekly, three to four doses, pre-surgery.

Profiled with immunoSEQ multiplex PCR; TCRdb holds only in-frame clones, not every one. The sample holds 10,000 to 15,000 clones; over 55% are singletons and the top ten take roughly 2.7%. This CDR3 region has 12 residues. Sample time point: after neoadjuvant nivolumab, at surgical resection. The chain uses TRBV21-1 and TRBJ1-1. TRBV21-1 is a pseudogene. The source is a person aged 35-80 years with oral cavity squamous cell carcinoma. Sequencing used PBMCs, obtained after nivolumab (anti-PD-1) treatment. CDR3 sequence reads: CASSTLNTEAFF. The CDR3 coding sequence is TGTGCCAGCAGCACGCTGAACACTGAAGCTTTCTTT.